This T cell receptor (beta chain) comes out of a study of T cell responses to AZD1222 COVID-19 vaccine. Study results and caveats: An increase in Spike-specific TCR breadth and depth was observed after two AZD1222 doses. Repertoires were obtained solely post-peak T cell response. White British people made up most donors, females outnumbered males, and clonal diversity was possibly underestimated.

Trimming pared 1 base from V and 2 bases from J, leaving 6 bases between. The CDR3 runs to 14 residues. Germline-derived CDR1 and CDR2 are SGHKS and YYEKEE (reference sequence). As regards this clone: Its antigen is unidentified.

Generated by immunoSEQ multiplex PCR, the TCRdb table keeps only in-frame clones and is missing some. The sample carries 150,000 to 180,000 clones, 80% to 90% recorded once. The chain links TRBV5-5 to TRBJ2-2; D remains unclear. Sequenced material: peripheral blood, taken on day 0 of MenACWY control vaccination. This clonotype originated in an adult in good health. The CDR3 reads CASSLRGNTGELFF. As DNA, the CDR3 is TGTGCCAGCAGCTTGAGAGGAAACACCGGGGAGCTGTTTTTT.